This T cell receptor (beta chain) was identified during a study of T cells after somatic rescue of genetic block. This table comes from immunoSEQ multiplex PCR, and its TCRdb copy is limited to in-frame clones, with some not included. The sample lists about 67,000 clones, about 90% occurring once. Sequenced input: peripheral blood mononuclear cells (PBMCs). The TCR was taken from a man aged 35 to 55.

In DNA form, the CDR3 reads TGTGCCAGCAGTGAAGAAAAAGCTTTCTTT. Protein product: CASSEEKAFF. The chain uses TRBV2 and TRBJ1-1, with D hard to call. CDR3 length equals 10 residues. Trimming took off 1 base at V and 9 bases at J, with 3 bases between the two ends. Germline CDR1 is SNHLY and CDR2 is FYNNEI.